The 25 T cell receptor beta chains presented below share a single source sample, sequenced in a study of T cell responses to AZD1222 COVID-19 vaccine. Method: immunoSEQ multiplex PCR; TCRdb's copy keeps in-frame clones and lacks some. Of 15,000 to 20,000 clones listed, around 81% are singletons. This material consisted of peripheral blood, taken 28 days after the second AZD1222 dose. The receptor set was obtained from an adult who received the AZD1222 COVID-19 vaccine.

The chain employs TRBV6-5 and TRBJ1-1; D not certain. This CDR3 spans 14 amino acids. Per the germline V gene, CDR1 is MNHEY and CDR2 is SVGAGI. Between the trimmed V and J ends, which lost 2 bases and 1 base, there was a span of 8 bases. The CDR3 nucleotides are TGTGCCAGCAGTTACGGTGGCGGGAACACTGAAGCTTTCTTT. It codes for CASSYGGGNTEAFF.

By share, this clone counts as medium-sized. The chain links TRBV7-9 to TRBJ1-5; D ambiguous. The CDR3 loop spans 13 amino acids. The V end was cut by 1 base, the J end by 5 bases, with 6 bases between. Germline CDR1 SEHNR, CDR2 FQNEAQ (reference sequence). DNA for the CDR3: TGTGCCAGCAGCTTAGTCGGGCATCAGCCCCAGCATTTT. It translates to CASSLVGHQPQHF. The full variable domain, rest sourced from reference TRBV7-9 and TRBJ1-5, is DTGVSQNPRHKITKRGQNVTFRCDPISEHNRLYWYRQTLGQGPEFLTYFQNEAQLEKSRLLSDRFSAERPKGSFSTLEIQRTEQGDSAMYLCASSLVGHQPQHFGDGTRLSIL.

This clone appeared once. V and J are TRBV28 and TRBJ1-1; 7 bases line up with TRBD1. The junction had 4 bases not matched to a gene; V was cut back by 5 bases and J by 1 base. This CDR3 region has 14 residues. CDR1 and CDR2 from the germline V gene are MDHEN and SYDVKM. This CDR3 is CASSTQGKNTEAFF. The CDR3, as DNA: TGTGCCAGCAGTACACAGGGGAAGAACACTGAAGCTTTCTTT.

The CDR3 DNA reads TGCAGTGCTAGTCGGACGGGTCAACAGGGGACTAATGAAAAACTGTTTTTT. Translation: CSASRTGQQGTNEKLFF. V gene TRBV20-1 combines with J gene TRBJ1-4, with 7 bases fitting TRBD1. Germline V lookup: CDR1 DFQATT, CDR2 SNEGSKA (reference sequence). With V trimmed by 3 bases and J by 2 bases, 12 bases remained unmatched. This CDR3 is 17 amino acids long.

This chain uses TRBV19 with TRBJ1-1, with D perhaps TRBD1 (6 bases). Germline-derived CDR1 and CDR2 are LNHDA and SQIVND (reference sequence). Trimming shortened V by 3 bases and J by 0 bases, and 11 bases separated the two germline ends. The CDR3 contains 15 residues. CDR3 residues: CASSIWGALNTEAFF. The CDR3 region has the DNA TGTGCCAGTAGTATTTGGGGGGCCTTGAACACTGAAGCTTTCTTT.

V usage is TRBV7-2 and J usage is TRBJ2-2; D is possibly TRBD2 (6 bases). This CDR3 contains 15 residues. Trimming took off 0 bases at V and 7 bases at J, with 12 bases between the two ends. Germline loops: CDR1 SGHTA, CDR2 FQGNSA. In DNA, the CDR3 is TGTGCCAGCAGCTTAGCCAGACTAGGTGGCGGGGAGCTGTTTTTT. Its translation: CASSLARLGGGELFF.

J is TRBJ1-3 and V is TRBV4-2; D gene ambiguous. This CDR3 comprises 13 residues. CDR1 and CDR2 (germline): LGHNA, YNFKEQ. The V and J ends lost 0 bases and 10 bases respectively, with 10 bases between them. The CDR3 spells CASSQDQRLTIYF. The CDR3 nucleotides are TGTGCCAGCAGCCAAGACCAGAGATTAACCATATATTTT.

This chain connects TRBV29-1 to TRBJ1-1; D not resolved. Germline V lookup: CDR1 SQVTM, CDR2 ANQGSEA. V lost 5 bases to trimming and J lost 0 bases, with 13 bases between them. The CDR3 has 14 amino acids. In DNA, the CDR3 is TGCAGCGTTACGGACGGATCCTTGAACACTGAAGCTTTCTTT. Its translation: CSVTDGSLNTEAFF.

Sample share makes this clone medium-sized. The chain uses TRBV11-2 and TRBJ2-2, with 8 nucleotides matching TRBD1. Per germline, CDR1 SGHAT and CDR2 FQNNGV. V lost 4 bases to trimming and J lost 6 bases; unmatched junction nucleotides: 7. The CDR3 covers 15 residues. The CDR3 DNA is TGTGCCAGCAGCTCCAGGGGGCGGTCGTCCGGGGAGCTGTTTTTT. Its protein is CASSSRGRSSGELFF.

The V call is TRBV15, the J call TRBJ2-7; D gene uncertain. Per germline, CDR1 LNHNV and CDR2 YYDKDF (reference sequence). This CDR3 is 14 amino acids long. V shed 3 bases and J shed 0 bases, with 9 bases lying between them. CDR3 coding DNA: TGTGCCACCAGCAGGAGAAGAAACTCCTACGAGCAGTACTTC. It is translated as CATSRRRNSYEQYF. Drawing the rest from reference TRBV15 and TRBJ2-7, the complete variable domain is DAMVIQNPRYQVTQFGKPVTLSCSQTLNHNVMYWYQQKSSQAPKLLFHYYDKDFNNEADTPDNFQSRRPNTSFCFLDIRSPGLGDTAMYLCATSRRRNSYEQYFGPGTRLTVT.

The DNA for the CDR3 is TGTGCCAGCAGCCAGGCCGAAGGCCGATGGTCCTATGGCTACACCTTC. Protein product: CASSQAEGRWSYGYTF. The V call is TRBV13, the J call TRBJ1-2, with D unresolved. V lost 5 bases to trimming and J lost 4 bases, with 20 bases between them. The CDR3 has 16 amino acids. CDR1 and CDR2 (germline): PRHDT, FYEKMQ (reference sequence).

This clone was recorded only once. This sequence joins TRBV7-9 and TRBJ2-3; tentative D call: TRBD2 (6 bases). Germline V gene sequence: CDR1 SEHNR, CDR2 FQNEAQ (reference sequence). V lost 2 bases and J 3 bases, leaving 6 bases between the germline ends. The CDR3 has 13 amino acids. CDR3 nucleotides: TGTGCCAGCAGCTTAAGCGGGACAGATACGCAGTATTTT. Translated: CASSLSGTDTQYF.

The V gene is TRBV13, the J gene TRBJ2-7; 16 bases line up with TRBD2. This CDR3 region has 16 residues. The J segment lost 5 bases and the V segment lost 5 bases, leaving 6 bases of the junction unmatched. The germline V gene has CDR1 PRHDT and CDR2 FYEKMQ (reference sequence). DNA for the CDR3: TGTGCCAGCAGCCCGGGACTAGCGGGGGGGCTGAACGAGCAGTACTTC. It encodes CASSPGLAGGLNEQYF.

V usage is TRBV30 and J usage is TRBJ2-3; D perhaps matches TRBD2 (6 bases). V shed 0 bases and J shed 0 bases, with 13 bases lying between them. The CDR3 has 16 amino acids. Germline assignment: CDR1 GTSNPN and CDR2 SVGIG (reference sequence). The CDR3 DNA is TGTGCCTGGAGTGTAGGGGTAGCGGCTAGCACAGATACGCAGTATTTT. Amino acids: CAWSVGVAASTDTQYF.

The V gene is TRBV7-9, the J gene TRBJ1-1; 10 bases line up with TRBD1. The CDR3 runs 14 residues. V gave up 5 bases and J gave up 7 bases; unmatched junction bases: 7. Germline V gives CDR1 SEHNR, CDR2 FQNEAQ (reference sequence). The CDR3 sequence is CASSPRDRGFEAFF. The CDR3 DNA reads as TGTGCCAGCAGCCCCCGGGACAGGGGATTTGAAGCTTTCTTT.

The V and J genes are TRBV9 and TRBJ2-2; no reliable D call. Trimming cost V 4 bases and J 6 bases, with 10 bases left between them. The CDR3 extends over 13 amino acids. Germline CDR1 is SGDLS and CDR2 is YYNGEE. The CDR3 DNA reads TGTGCCAGCAGCACCCCGCTCGCCGGGGAGCTGTTTTTT. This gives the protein CASSTPLAGELFF.

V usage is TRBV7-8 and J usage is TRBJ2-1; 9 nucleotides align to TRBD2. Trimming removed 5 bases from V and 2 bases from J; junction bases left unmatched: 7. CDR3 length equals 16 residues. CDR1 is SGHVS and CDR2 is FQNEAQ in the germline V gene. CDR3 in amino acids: CASSLEGLAAYNEQFF. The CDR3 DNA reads TGTGCCAGCAGCCTAGAGGGACTAGCAGCCTACAATGAGCAGTTCTTC.

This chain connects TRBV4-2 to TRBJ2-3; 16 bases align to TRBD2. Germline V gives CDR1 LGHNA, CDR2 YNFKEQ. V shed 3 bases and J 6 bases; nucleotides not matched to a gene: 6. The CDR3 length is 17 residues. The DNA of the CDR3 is TGTGCCAGCAGCCAGGCTCCGGGACTAGCGGGGGGGGATACGCAGTATTTT. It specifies CASSQAPGLAGGDTQYF.

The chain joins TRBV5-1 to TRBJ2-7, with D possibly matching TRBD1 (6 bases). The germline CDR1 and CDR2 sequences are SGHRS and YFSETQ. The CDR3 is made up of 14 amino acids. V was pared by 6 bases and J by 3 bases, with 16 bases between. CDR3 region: CASTAATGNYEQYF. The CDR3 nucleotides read TGCGCCAGCACGGCAGCTACAGGGAACTACGAGCAGTACTTC.

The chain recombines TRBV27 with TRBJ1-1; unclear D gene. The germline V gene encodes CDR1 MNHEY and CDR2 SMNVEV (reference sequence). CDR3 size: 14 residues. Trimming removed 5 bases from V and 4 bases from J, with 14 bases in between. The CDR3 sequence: CASSATLQITEAFF. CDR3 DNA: TGTGCCAGCAGTGCTACTCTTCAGATCACTGAAGCTTTCTTT.

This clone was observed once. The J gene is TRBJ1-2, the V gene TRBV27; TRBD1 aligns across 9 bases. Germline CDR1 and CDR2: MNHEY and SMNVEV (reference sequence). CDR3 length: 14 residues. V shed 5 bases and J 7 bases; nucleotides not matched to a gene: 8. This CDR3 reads CASSPRQGVGGYTF. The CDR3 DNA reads TGTGCCAGCAGTCCAAGACAGGGGGTAGGTGGCTACACCTTC.

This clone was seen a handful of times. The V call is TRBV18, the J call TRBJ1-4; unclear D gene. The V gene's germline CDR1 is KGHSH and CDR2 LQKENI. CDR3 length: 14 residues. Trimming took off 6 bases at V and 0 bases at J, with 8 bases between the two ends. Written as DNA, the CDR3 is TGTGCCAGCTCCACCCTTGCAACTAATGAAAAACTGTTTTTT. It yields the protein CASSTLATNEKLFF.

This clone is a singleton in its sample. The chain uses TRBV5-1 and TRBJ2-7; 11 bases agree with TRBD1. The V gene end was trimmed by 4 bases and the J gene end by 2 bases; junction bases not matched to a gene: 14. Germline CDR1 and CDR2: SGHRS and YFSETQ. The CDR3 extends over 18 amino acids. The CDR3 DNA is TGCGCCAGCAGCCCCTACCCAAGTCCGGGACAGGGGGCCTACGAGCAGTACTTC. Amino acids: CASSPYPSPGQGAYEQYF.

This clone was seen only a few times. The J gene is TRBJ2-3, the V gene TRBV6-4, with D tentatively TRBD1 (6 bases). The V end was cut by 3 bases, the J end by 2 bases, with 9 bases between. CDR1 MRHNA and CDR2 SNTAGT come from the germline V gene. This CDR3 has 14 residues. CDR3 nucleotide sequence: TGTGCCAGCAGTGATTCAGGGGACACAGATACGCAGTATTTT. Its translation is CASSDSGDTDTQYF.

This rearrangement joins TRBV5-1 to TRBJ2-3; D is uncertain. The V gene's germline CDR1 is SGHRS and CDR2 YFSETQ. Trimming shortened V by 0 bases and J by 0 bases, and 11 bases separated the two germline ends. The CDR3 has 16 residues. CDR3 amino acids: CASSLGWQTSTDTQYF. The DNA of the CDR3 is TGCGCCAGCAGCTTGGGTTGGCAGACTAGCACAGATACGCAGTATTTT.